This record looks at one T cell receptor (beta chain) sequence and its context. The data were taken from a study of blood T cell repertoires in COVID-19. Study as a whole: The study drew acute and convalescent COVID-19 samples from the United States, Italy and Spain. T cells, B-cell-depleted T cells, or PBMCs provided the cDNA or gDNA that served as material.

Study processing details: Amplification of reference gene primers was used by the study to estimate nucleated cell counts. Method: immunoSEQ multiplex PCR; TCRdb's copy keeps in-frame clones and lacks some. The V and J calls and the clone size are those of that table, but D and trimming were determined from the DNA. The sample consists of fewer than 150,000 clones, approximately 90% of them appearing once. Trimming took off 0 bases at V and 4 bases at J, with 16 bases between the two ends. The CDR3 is made up of 16 amino acids. Per germline, CDR1 SGHDT and CDR2 YYEEEE. The chain carries TRBV5-6 and TRBJ1-1, with D perhaps TRBD1 (5 bases). The receptor was isolated from a middle-aged woman with acute or convalescent COVID-19. The sample taken for sequencing was peripheral blood. In DNA, the CDR3 is TGTGCCAGCAGCTTGGCGCGGGGGGTTGGAGGCACTGAAGCTTTCTTT. Translation: CASSLARGVGGTEAFF.